This is a list of T cell receptor beta chains from one sample in a study of T cell responses to AZD1222 COVID-19 vaccine. TCRdb's copy holds only in-frame clones and misses some; the assay was immunoSEQ multiplex PCR. This table holds fewer than 200,000 clones, about 90% found once. Sequenced material: peripheral blood, taken 28 days after the second AZD1222 dose. Receptor source: an adult who received the AZD1222 COVID-19 vaccine. Both conserved end residues are part of each CDR3. D genes are given only for firm matches. Clone size is stated in some rows and not others, as once, few, many or a class when expanded.

d_gene	abundance	v_gene	j_gene	CDR3nt	CDR3aa
TRBD1	NA	TRBV6-5	TRBJ1-6	TGTGCCAGCAGTTACCGGGACAGGAATTCACCCCTCCACTTT	CASSYRDRNSPLHF
TRBD1	NA	TRBV28	TRBJ1-2	TGTGCCAGCAGACTGACAGGGGGCTATGGCTACACCTTC	CASRLTGGYGYTF
NA	NA	TRBV19	TRBJ1-1	TGTGCCAGTAGTATAGTGGCAGATCCCCCTGAAGCTTTCTTT	CASSIVADPPEAFF
NA	once	TRBV7-9	TRBJ2-5	TGTGCCAGCAGCCCTCAAGCCCCTGGGTCAGGAGAGACCCAGTACTTC	CASSPQAPGSGETQYF
NA	once	TRBV7-2	TRBJ2-2	TGTGCCAGCAGCTTTAGCAGGGCCTCCGGGGAGCTGTTTTTT	CASSFSRASGELFF
NA	NA	TRBV11-2	TRBJ2-3	TGTGCCAGCAGCTTCCCGGGGGCAGATACGCAGTATTTT	CASSFPGADTQYF
TRBD1	NA	TRBV19	TRBJ1-6	TGTGCCAGTAGTCGGCGACGGACAGGGGTGGATTCACCCCTCCACTTT	CASSRRRTGVDSPLHF
NA	NA	TRBV3-1/TRBV3-2	TRBJ2-1	TGTGCCAGCAGCCAAGGTCCCGACTCCTACAATGAGCAGTTCTTC	CASSQGPDSYNEQFF
NA	NA	TRBV30	TRBJ1-2	TGTGCCTGGATTCGGAGTTTCTATGGCTACACCTTC	CAWIRSFYGYTF
NA	NA	TRBV10-3	TRBJ1-5	TGTGCCATCAGTGAGTCTAGGGGGTGGCAGCCCCAGCATTTT	CAISESRGWQPQHF
NA	NA	TRBV5-1	TRBJ1-1	TGCGCCAGCAGCTTAACCGGGGCAAACACTGAAGCTTTCTTT	CASSLTGANTEAFF
NA	NA	TRBV5-1	TRBJ2-2	TGCGCCAGCAGCTTGAGGGGACAGAACACCGGGGAGCTGTTTTTT	CASSLRGQNTGELFF
NA	NA	TRBV10-3	TRBJ1-4	TGTGCCATCAGTGCGGGTGTTGGTGAAAAACTGTTTTTT	CAISAGVGEKLFF
NA	NA	TRBV1	TRBJ1-6	TGCACCAGCAGCCAAGATAGTCAGGGGGCGCTTAGACATTCACCCCTCCACTTT	CTSSQDSQGALRHSPLHF
NA	NA	TRBV7-2	TRBJ2-2	TGTGCCAGCAGCTTAGGACGGGGGAGCGGGGAGCTGTTTTTT	CASSLGRGSGELFF
TRBD1	NA	TRBV5-6	TRBJ1-1	TGTGCCAGCAGCTTTCAGTGGACAGGGGGGTCTTTCTTT	CASSFQWTGGSFF
NA	NA	TRBV5-1	TRBJ1-5	TGCGCCAGCAGCTTGGCTGGGGACGGTCAGCCCCAGCATTTT	CASSLAGDGQPQHF
TRBD1	NA	TRBV7-8	TRBJ1-6	TGTGCCAGCAGCGCGCGGGACAGGGGAAATTCACCCCTCCACTTT	CASSARDRGNSPLHF
NA	NA	TRBV6-1	TRBJ1-2	TGTGCCAGCAGTGAAGAGATTCTTTATGGCTACACCTTC	CASSEEILYGYTF
NA	NA	TRBV30	TRBJ1-4	TGTGCCTGGATGCGGGGCGGAAATGAAAAACTGTTTTTT	CAWMRGGNEKLFF
NA	NA	TRBV25-1	TRBJ1-3	TGTGCCAGCAGTTCACGGACGGAAAACACCATATATTTT	CASSSRTENTIYF
TRBD2	NA	TRBV7-9	TRBJ2-1	TGTGCCAGCAGCTCGGGACTAGCGTACAATGAGCAGTTCTTC	CASSSGLAYNEQFF